Each of the 20 T cell receptor beta chains below was sequenced from the same sample in a study of beta chain features in type 1 diabetes. Expressed TCRB transcripts were sequenced because the entire RNA isolate underwent reverse transcription. Libraries were prepared by immunoSEQ multiplex PCR; TCRdb keeps only in-frame clonotypes and omits some of them. This table holds roughly 450,000 clones, 11% found once. The sequenced sample was naive CD4+ T cells from blood. The receptors were gathered from a woman between 18 and 29 years old in good health.

This clone was seen a few times. This chain connects TRBV4-3 to TRBJ2-1; 16 bases agree with TRBD2. The CDR3 has 14 amino acids. The germline gives CDR1 LGHNA, CDR2 YSLEER. The ends lost 3 bases at V and 10 bases at J; junction bases unmatched: 0. As DNA, the CDR3 is TGCGCCAGCAGCCAGGGACTAGCGGGAGGGGAGCAGTTCTTC. This translates into CASSQGLAGGEQFF.

This clone was seen a handful of times. The V and J genes are TRBV21-1 and TRBJ2-1; the table's TRBD2 call for D was not verified on the DNA. TRBV21-1 is a listed pseudogene. CDR3 size: 19 residues. CDR3 in amino acids: CASSKEPYPSTKTYNEQFF. CDR3 DNA sequence: TGTGCCAGCAGCAAAGAGCCGTATCCTAGCACCAAAACCTACAATGAGCAGTTCTTC.

The table lists this clone with a few counts. The CDR3 loop reads CASSSSGGGYEKLFF. The CDR3 DNA is TGTGCCAGCAGTTCCTCAGGGGGCGGCTATGAAAAACTGTTTTTT. The gene calls are TRBV27 and TRBJ1-4, with 8 bases matching TRBD1. Trimming at V came to 4 bases and at J to 6 bases, leaving 7 bases not matched to a gene. The CDR3 length is 15 residues. Germline loops: CDR1 MNHEY, CDR2 SMNVEV (reference sequence).

V gene TRBV9 combines with J gene TRBJ2-5; D may be TRBD2 (5 bases). Trimming shortened V by 2 bases and J by 7 bases, and 12 bases separated the two germline ends. Germline V gives CDR1 SGDLS, CDR2 YYNGEE. The CDR3 extends over 13 amino acids. This CDR3 is CASSVGVFATQYF. DNA of the CDR3: TGTGCCAGCAGCGTGGGAGTTTTTGCGACCCAGTACTTC.

V is TRBV7-3 and J is TRBJ2-3, with TRBD2 identical over 10 bases. The germline gives CDR1 SGHTA, CDR2 FQGTGA. The CDR3 is 16 residues long. V dropped 4 bases and J dropped 0; count of bases not matched to a gene: 4. The chain's CDR3 is CASSSEREGSTDTQYF. The CDR3 nucleotides read TGTGCCAGCAGCTCAGAGCGGGAGGGAAGCACAGATACGCAGTATTTT.

This clone was counted only a few times. This specimen includes other DNA sequences encoding the same CDR3. The chain combines TRBV9 with TRBJ2-3; D gene unclear. The length of the CDR3 is 14 residues. Germline CDR1 and CDR2: SGDLS and YYNGEE. With 0 bases removed from V and 0 bases from J, the gap between germline ends came to 5 bases. The CDR3 here is CASSVASSTDTQYF. The DNA for the CDR3 is TGTGCCAGCAGCGTAGCCTCTAGCACAGATACGCAGTATTTT.

The chain carries TRBV25-1 and TRBJ2-3; a weak D match, TRBD2 (6 bases). V was trimmed by 3 bases and J by 4 bases, leaving 11 bases between them. Germline CDR1 reads MGHDK; CDR2 reads SYGVNS. The CDR3 loop spans 14 amino acids. CDR3 sequence: CASSEPRGSDTQYF. DNA for the CDR3: TGTGCCAGCAGTGAGCCTCGGGGGTCAGATACGCAGTATTTT. Based on the CDR3 plus reference TRBV25-1 and TRBJ2-3, the full variable domain is EADIYQTPRYLVIGTGKKITLECSQTMGHDKMYWYQQDPGMELHLIHYSYGVNSTEKGDLSSESTVSRIRTEHFPLTLESARPSHTSQYLCASSEPRGSDTQYFGPGTRLTVL.

This clone was counted only a few times. This sequence joins TRBV4-3 and TRBJ2-5; 9 bases map to TRBD2. The CDR3 loop spans 17 amino acids. Germline CDR1 and CDR2: LGHNA and YSLEER. After removal of 0 bases from V and 4 bases from J, the junction contained 9 bases not matched to a gene. The CDR3 DNA sequence: TGCGCCAGCAGCCAAGATCGAGCGGGAGGCGTTAGAGAGACCCAGTACTTC. This codes for CASSQDRAGGVRETQYF.

This clone was picked up a small number of times. The CDR3 bases are TGTGCCAGCAGCCCACTGGGAGGGACAGCTCAAGAGACCCAGTACTTC. Protein: CASSPLGGTAQETQYF. V is TRBV5-4 and J is TRBJ2-5; D is perhaps TRBD1 or TRBD2 (7 bases each). The germline CDR1 and CDR2 sequences are SGHNT and YYREEE (reference sequence). This CDR3 is 16 amino acids long. The V end was cut by 4 bases, the J end by 2 bases, with 18 bases between.

This clone has only a few counts. J is TRBJ2-1 and V is TRBV4-2, with unresolved D. The CDR3 runs to 17 residues. V was trimmed by 1 base and J by 0 bases, leaving 13 bases between them. Germline CDR1 and CDR2: LGHNA and YNFKEQ. The CDR3 loop reads CASSQAFGFSSYNEQFF. The CDR3 region has the DNA TGTGCCAGCAGCCAAGCTTTCGGATTTAGCTCCTACAATGAGCAGTTCTTC.

Only a few counts were recorded for this clone. V and J are TRBV12-5 and TRBJ2-7; 8 bases match TRBD1. The V and J ends lost 5 bases and 7 bases, in that order; junction bases with no gene match: 10. The length of the CDR3 is 14 residues. Germline loops: CDR1 LGHNT, CDR2 FRNRAP. DNA for the CDR3: TGTGCTAGTGGTGACAGGGGTCGGTTATATGAGCAGTACGTC. This translates into CASGDRGRLYEQYV.

This rearrangement joins TRBV7-3 to TRBJ2-1, with 10 positions matching TRBD1. Unmatched junction bases numbered 5, after V lost 3 bases and J lost 6 bases. CDR1 is SGHTA and CDR2 is FQGTGA in the germline V gene. There are 15 residues in the CDR3. This CDR3 is CASSLTGTGVNEQFF. The CDR3, as DNA: TGTGCCAGCAGCTTGACCGGGACAGGGGTCAATGAGCAGTTCTTC. Supplemented by reference TRBV7-3 and TRBJ2-1, the full variable domain reads GAGVSQTPSNKVTEKGKYVELRCDPISGHTALYWYRQSLGQGPEFLIYFQGTGAADDSGLPNDRFFAVRPEGSVSTLKIQRTERGDSAVYLCASSLTGTGVNEQFFGPGTRLTVL.

This clone was counted between two and nine times. This sample includes further DNA sequences coding for the same CDR3. This chain joins TRBV5-1 and TRBJ2-5; D ambiguous. V lost 1 base to trimming and J lost 1 base, with 2 bases between them. Per germline, CDR1 SGHRS and CDR2 YFSETQ. There are 12 residues in the CDR3. The DNA for the CDR3 is TGCGCCAGCAGCTTGACCCAAGAGACCCAGTACTTC. Protein sequence: CASSLTQETQYF.

This sequence joins TRBV11-2 and TRBJ2-5; TRBD1 matches 7 bases. CDR3 length: 13 amino acids. J lost 1 base, V lost 5 bases, and 1 base had no gene match. CDR1 and CDR2 (germline): SGHAT, FQNNGV. The CDR3 spells CASSPGGQETQYF. In nucleotides, the CDR3 is TGTGCCAGCAGCCCAGGGGGCCAAGAGACCCAGTACTTC.

The chain carries TRBV2 and TRBJ2-3; D possibly corresponds to TRBD2 (7 bases). V shed 8 bases and J shed 2 bases, with 14 bases lying between them. Germline V CDR1 and CDR2: SNHLY, FYNNEI. This CDR3 has 14 residues. CDR3 sequence: CASRGASNTDTQYF. Here the CDR3 DNA reads TGTGCCAGCCGGGGGGCGAGCAACACAGATACGCAGTATTTT.

This clone appeared once. This sequence joins TRBV6-5 and TRBJ1-2; a possible D gene is TRBD1 (5 bases). The CDR3 is made up of 13 amino acids. V lost 2 bases to trimming and J lost 4 bases, with 8 bases between them. CDR1 is MNHEY and CDR2 is SVGAGI in the germline V gene. The CDR3 here is CASSYQGGYGYTF. For the CDR3, the DNA is TGTGCCAGCAGTTACCAGGGCGGCTATGGCTACACCTTC.

This clone occurred a few times. V usage is TRBV7-2 and J usage is TRBJ2-3, with no clear D. This CDR3 region has 15 residues. V was cut by 6 bases and J by 6 bases, with 19 bases left in between. CDR1 and CDR2 (germline): SGHTA, FQGNSA. CDR3 protein: CASRLYSSFSDTQYF. Written as DNA, the CDR3 is TGTGCCAGCAGACTATACAGCAGTTTTTCGGATACGCAGTATTTT.

This clone has just a few counts. V gene TRBV10-3 combines with J gene TRBJ2-1; D is perhaps TRBD2 (5 bases). Germline V gene data show CDR1 as ENHRY and CDR2 as SYGVKD. V shed 6 bases and J shed 4 bases, with 16 bases lying between them. CDR3 length equals 15 residues. DNA for the CDR3: TGTGCCATCAGGCAAAGCGGAAACCAATACAATGAGCAGTTCTTC. Translation gives CAIRQSGNQYNEQFF.

This sequence joins TRBV14 and TRBJ2-1, with a weak D call TRBD1 (6 bases). Germline V lookup: CDR1 SGHDN, CDR2 FVKESK. V was clipped by 0 bases and J by 13 bases, with 10 bases between them. CDR3 size: 12 residues. The CDR3: CASSQDIRGQFF. In DNA form, the CDR3 reads TGTGCCAGCAGCCAAGACATCAGGGGACAGTTCTTC.

This clone occurred a few times. The V call is TRBV6-6, the J call TRBJ2-7; the D is unclear. This CDR3 has 15 amino acids. The V end was cut by 0 bases, the J end by 0 bases, with 9 bases between. Germline V gene data show CDR1 as MNHNY and CDR2 as SVGAGI (reference sequence). The chain's CDR3 is CASSYSRPGSYEQYF. CDR3 DNA sequence: TGTGCCAGCAGTTACTCTCGCCCCGGCTCCTACGAGCAGTACTTC.